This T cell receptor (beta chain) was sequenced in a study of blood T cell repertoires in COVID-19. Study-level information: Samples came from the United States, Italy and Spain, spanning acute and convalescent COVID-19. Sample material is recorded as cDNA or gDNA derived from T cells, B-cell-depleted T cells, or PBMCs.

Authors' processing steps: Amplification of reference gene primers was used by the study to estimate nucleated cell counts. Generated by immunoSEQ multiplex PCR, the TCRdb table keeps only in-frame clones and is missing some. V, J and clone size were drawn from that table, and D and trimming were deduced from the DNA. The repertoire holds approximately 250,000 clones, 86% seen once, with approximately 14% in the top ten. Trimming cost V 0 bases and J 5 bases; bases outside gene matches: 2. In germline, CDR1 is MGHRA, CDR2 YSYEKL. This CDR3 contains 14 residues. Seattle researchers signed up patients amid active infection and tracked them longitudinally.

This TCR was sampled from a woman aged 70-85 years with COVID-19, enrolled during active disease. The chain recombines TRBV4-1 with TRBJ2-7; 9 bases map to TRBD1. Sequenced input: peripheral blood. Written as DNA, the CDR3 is TGCGCCAGCAGCCAAGATCGACAGGGGGACGAGCAGTACTTC. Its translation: CASSQDRQGDEQYF.